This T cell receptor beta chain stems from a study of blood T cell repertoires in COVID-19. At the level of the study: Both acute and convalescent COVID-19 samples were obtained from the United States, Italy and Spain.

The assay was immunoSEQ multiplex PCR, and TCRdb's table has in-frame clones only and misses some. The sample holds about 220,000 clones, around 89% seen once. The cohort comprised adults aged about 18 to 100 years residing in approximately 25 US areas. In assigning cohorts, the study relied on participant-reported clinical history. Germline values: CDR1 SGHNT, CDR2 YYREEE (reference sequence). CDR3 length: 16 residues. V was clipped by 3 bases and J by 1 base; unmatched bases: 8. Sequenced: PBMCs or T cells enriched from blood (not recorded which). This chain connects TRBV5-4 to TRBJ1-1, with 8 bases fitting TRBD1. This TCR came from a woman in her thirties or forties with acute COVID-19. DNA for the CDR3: TGTGCCAGCAGCTCCCGGACAGGGAATGGGAACACTGAAGCTTTCTTT. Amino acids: CASSSRTGNGNTEAFF.